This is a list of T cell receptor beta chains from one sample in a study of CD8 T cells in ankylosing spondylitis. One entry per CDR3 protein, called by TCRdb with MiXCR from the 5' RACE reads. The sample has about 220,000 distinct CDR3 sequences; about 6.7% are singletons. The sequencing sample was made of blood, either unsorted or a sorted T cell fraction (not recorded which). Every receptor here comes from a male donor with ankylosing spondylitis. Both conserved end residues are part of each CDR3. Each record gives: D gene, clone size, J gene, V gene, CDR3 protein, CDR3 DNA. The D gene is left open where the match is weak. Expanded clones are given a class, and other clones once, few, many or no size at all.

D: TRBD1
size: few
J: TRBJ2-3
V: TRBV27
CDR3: CASSFHRQGGTDTQYF
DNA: TGTGCCAGCAGCTTTCACCGACAGGGGGGCACAGATACGCAGTATTTT

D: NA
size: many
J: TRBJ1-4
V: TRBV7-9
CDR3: CASSIKDNLGGEKLFF
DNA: TGTGCCAGCAGCATCAAAGACAACCTCGGCGGCGAAAAACTGTTTTTT

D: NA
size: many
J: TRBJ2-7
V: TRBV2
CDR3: CASTGSLYEQYF
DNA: TGTGCCAGCACGGGCAGCCTGTACGAGCAGTACTTC

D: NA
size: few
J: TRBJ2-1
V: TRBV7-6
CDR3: CASARNPGQINNEQFF
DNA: TGTGCCAGCGCCAGGAACCCGGGCCAGATCAACAATGAGCAGTTCTTC

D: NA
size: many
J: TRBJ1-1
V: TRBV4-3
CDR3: CASSQDRRTEAFF
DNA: TGCGCCAGCAGCCAAGATCGGCGGACTGAAGCTTTCTTT

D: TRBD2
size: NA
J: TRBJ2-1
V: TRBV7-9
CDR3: CASSLLGRGEANEQFF
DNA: TGTGCCAGCAGCCTCCTGGGGAGGGGTGAAGCCAATGAGCAGTTCTTC

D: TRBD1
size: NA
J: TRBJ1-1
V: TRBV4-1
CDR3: CASGKGASGRNTEAFF
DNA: TGCGCCAGTGGGAAGGGGGCAAGTGGCCGCAACACTGAAGCTTTCTTT

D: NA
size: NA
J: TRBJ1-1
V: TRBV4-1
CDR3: CASTYGGGMNTEAFF
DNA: TGCGCCAGCACATACGGGGGCGGCATGAACACTGAAGCTTTCTTT

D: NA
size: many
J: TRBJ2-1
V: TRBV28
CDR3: CASSLPEGASNEQFF
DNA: TGTGCCAGCAGTTTACCTGAAGGGGCGAGCAATGAGCAGTTCTTC

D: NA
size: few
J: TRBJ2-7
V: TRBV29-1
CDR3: CSVGHAYEQYF
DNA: TGCAGCGTAGGACACGCCTACGAGCAGTACTTC

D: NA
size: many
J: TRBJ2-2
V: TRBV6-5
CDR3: CASSYGLSTGELFF
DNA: TGTGCCAGCAGTTACGGGCTGAGCACCGGGGAGCTGTTTTTT

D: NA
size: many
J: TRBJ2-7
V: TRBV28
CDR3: CASSLPLSYEQYF
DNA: TGTGCCAGCAGCCTACCCCTATCCTACGAGCAGTACTTC

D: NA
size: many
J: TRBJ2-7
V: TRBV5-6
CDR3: CASSLVERTTYEQYF
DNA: TGTGCCAGCAGCTTGGTTGAACGGACAACCTACGAGCAGTACTTC

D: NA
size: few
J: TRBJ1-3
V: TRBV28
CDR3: CASSWDRDPGNTIYF
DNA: TGTGCCAGCAGTTGGGATAGGGACCCTGGAAACACCATATATTTT

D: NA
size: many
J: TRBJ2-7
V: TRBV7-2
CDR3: CASSLSPSAPVSYEQYF
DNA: TGTGCCAGCAGCTTATCCCCCTCGGCTCCCGTTTCCTACGAGCAGTACTTC

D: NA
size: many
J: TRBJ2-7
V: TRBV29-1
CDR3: CSGRDRSSYEQYF
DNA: TGCAGCGGGCGGGACAGAAGCTCCTACGAGCAGTACTTC

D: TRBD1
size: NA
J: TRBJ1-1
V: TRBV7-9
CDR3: CASRSGQGAGTEAFF
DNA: TGTGCCAGCAGATCGGGACAGGGGGCGGGAACTGAAGCTTTCTTT

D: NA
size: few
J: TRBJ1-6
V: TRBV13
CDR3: CASSLGGGNSPLHF
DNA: TGTGCCAGCAGCTTGGGGGGGGGTAATTCACCCCTCCACTTT

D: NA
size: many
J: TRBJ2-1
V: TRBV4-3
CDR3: CASSQVTGGSNEQFF
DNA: TGCGCCAGCAGCCAAGTTACAGGAGGCAGCAATGAGCAGTTCTTC

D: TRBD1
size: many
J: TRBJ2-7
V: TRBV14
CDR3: CASSGTGMAYEQYF
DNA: TGTGCCAGCAGTGGGACAGGGATGGCCTACGAGCAGTACTTC

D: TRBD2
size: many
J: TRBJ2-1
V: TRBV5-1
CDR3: CASSLPRGGEQFF
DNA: TGCGCCAGCAGCTTACCCCGGGGGGGTGAGCAGTTCTTC

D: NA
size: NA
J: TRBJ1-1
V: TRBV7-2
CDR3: CASSLYKGGAFF
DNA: TGTGCCAGCAGCTTGTATAAGGGTGGAGCTTTCTTT

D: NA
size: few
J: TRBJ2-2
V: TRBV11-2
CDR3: CASNPGTGELFF
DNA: TGTGCCAGCAACCCCGGGACCGGGGAGCTGTTTTTT

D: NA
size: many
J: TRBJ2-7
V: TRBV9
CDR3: CASSVGAGDEQYF
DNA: TGTGCCAGCAGCGTAGGGGCAGGGGACGAGCAGTACTTC

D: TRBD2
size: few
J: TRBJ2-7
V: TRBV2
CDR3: CASSLSGRVNYEQYF
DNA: TGTGCCAGCAGTCTGAGCGGGAGGGTGAACTACGAGCAGTACTTC

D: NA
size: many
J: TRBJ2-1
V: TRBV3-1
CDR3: CASSQDTERAHNEQFF
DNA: TGTGCCAGCAGCCAAGATACTGAGCGGGCCCACAATGAGCAGTTCTTC

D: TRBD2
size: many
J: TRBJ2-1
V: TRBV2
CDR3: CASSPAGGPYNEQFF
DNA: TGTGCCAGCAGTCCCGCGGGGGGTCCATACAATGAGCAGTTCTTC

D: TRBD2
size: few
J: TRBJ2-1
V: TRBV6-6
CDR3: CASRGLAGVKFF
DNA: TGTGCCAGCAGGGGACTAGCGGGAGTGAAGTTCTTC

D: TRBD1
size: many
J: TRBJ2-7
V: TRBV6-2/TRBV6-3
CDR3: CASRAGTDEQYF
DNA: TGTGCCAGCAGAGCCGGGACAGACGAGCAGTACTTC

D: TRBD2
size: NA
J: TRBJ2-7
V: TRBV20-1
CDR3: CSARVPGLVSSHEQYF
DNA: TGCAGTGCTAGAGTCCCGGGACTAGTTTCGTCTCACGAGCAGTACTTC

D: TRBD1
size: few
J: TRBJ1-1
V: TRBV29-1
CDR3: CSVDVRGKAFF
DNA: TGCAGCGTCGACGTCAGGGGGAAAGCTTTCTTT

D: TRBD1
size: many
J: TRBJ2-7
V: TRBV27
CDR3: CASRSGADRVYEQYF
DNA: TGTGCCAGCAGATCTGGTGCGGACAGGGTCTACGAGCAGTACTTC

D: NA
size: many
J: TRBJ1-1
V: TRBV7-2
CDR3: CASSFSGVGTEAFF
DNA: TGTGCCAGCAGCTTTTCCGGGGTTGGCACTGAAGCTTTCTTT

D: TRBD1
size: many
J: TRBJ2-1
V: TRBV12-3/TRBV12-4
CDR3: CASSLGDRAVNEQFF
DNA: TGTGCCAGCAGTTTAGGGGACAGGGCTGTAAATGAGCAGTTCTTC

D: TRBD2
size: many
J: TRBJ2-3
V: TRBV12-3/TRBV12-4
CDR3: CASSGGLAGLTDTQYF
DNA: TGTGCCAGCAGTGGGGGACTAGCGGGACTCACAGATACGCAGTATTTT

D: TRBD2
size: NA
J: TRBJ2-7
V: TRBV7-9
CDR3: CASSLVGAGAYEQYF
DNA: TGTGCCAGCAGCTTAGTGGGCGCGGGAGCCTACGAGCAGTACTTC